What follows are 28 T cell receptor beta chains derived from one specimen sequenced in a study of T cells in Graves' hyperthyroidism and ophthalmopathy. RNA transcripts provided the source from which TCR beta CDR3 regions were amplified. HTBI primers drove first-round RT-PCR of the TCR CDR3. TCRdb ran MiXCR on the multiplex PCR reads and lists one entry per CDR3 protein. This sample yields under 650,000 distinct CDR3 sequences, of which around 15% are seen a single time; 3.5% to 4% belongs to the top ten. Sequencing was performed on blood. These receptors were obtained from a woman under 40 with Graves' hyperthyroidism.

V gene TRBV10-3 combines with J gene TRBJ1-6; the D is unclear. The CDR3 covers 14 residues. V shed 5 bases and J shed 6 bases, with 11 bases lying between them. Germline CDR1 reads ENHRY; CDR2 reads SYGVKD. In DNA form, the CDR3 reads TGTGCCATCAGTTATGAGGGAGGTAATTCACCCCTCCACTTT. Its translation: CAISYEGGNSPLHF.

This chain uses TRBV7-2 with TRBJ1-4; no firm D call. The V end lost 6 bases, the J end lost 0 bases, and 14 bases lay between the germline ends. This CDR3 is built from 16 residues. CDR1 is SGHTA and CDR2 is FQGNSA in the germline V gene. The CDR3 reads CASSLGPLATNEKLFF. For the CDR3, the DNA is TGTGCCAGCAGTCTCGGGCCCCTTGCAACTAATGAAAAACTGTTTTTT.

This clonotype has a count of ten or more. The chain carries TRBV27 and TRBJ2-1, with D uncertain. There are 15 residues in the CDR3. The germline CDR1 and CDR2 sequences are MNHEY and SMNVEV (reference sequence). The V and J ends lost 2 bases and 0 bases respectively, with 8 bases between them. CDR3 region: CASSLVSSSYNEQFF. The CDR3 DNA reads TGTGCCAGCAGTTTAGTCTCAAGCTCCTACAATGAGCAGTTCTTC.

The table lists this clonotype with a few counts. The chain links TRBV13 to TRBJ2-7; 8 bases are a match to TRBD1. The CDR3 loop spans 16 amino acids. Per germline, CDR1 PRHDT and CDR2 FYEKMQ (reference sequence). V lost 4 bases, J lost 4 bases, and 12 bases stayed unmatched. The CDR3: CASSSMDGTGRYEQYF. In DNA form, the CDR3 reads TGTGCCAGCAGCTCCATGGACGGGACAGGAAGGTACGAGCAGTACTTC.

This clonotype has more than one count but fewer than ten. The chain combines TRBV14 with TRBJ2-3, with D perhaps TRBD2 (6 bases). The CDR3 totals 14 residues. V lost 3 bases to trimming and J lost 2 bases, with 9 bases between them. Germline V lookup: CDR1 SGHDN, CDR2 FVKESK. CDR3 in DNA: TGTGCCAGCAGCCACGGGAGACACACAGATACGCAGTATTTT. It encodes CASSHGRHTDTQYF.

The chain employs TRBV5-1 and TRBJ2-1; D is undetermined. The CDR3 is made up of 12 amino acids. V was shortened by 5 bases and J by 4 bases, with 7 bases between the two germline ends. Per germline, CDR1 SGHRS and CDR2 YFSETQ. DNA of the CDR3: TGCGCCAGCAGGATCGGGTACAATGAGCAGTTCTTC. It specifies CASRIGYNEQFF.

This clonotype was counted a single time. The V call is TRBV6-9, the J call TRBJ1-1; a possible D gene is TRBD1 (6 bases). Trimming shortened V by 3 bases and J by 2 bases, and 13 bases separated the two germline ends. The CDR3 has 15 residues. Germline V lookup: CDR1 MNHGY, CDR2 SVAAGI. CDR3 amino acids: CASSYRAGTNTEAFF. For the CDR3, the DNA is TGTGCCAGCAGTTACAGGGCCGGGACAAACACTGAAGCTTTCTTT.

The chain links TRBV6-1 to TRBJ2-1, with TRBD2 matching 10 bases. The length of the CDR3 is 15 residues. Trimming cost V 7 bases and J 7 bases; bases outside gene matches: 10. Per the germline V gene, CDR1 is MNHNS and CDR2 is SASEGT. As DNA, the CDR3 is TGTGCCAGCAAGGCGACGGGACTAGCGACAAATGAGCAGTTCTTC. Its translation: CASKATGLATNEQFF.

This clonotype came up a few times. This chain uses TRBV5-8 with TRBJ2-1; 9 nucleotides line up with TRBD2. The CDR3 has 16 residues. Germline V gene sequence: CDR1 SGHTS, CDR2 YDEGEE. The ends lost 2 bases at V and 7 bases at J; junction bases unmatched: 10. Written as DNA, the CDR3 is TGTGCCAGCAGCTTTTGGGGCGGGAGGGCCTTGAATGAGCAGTTCTTC. This gives the protein CASSFWGGRALNEQFF.

This clonotype was seen ten or more times. The gene calls are TRBV28 and TRBJ2-4; D remains unclear. The CDR3 runs to 12 residues. Between the trimmed V and J ends, which lost 3 bases and 3 bases, there was a span of 3 bases. Germline V CDR1 and CDR2: MDHEN, SYDVKM. The CDR3 protein is CASSLVKNIQYF. The CDR3, as DNA: TGTGCCAGCAGTTTGGTCAAAAACATTCAGTACTTC.

The gene calls are TRBV20-1 and TRBJ1-6; D is unclear. The CDR3 extends over 15 amino acids. Germline CDR1 reads DFQATT; CDR2 reads SNEGSKA (reference sequence). V was shortened by 0 bases and J by 11 bases, with 17 bases between the two germline ends. The CDR3 DNA reads as TGCAGTGCTAGAGAGCCCGGGTACTTTACGGCACCCCTCCACTTT. Its protein is CSAREPGYFTAPLHF.

A few counts support this clonotype. This chain connects TRBV15 to TRBJ2-5, with 9 bases identical to TRBD2. V shed 5 bases, J shed 4 bases, and the junction held 5 bases outside the gene matches. The CDR3 spans 14 residues. Germline loops: CDR1 LNHNV, CDR2 YYDKDF (reference sequence). In DNA form, the CDR3 reads TGTGCCACCAGCGGCGGGACTAGCAGAGAGACCCAGTACTTC. Amino acids: CATSGGTSRETQYF.

This clonotype was counted ten times or more. The chain links TRBV11-2 to TRBJ1-4, with 7 bases fitting TRBD1. The V gene end was trimmed by 8 bases and the J gene end by 5 bases; junction bases not matched to a gene: 11. The CDR3 extends over 15 amino acids. From germline, CDR1 is SGHAT and CDR2 FQNNGV. The CDR3 region has the DNA TGTGCCAGCCGAAACACCGGGACAGAGAATGAAAAACTGTTTTTT. It translates to CASRNTGTENEKLFF.

This clonotype was seen more than once but under ten times. This chain joins TRBV4-2 and TRBJ2-1; 7 bases align to TRBD2. V shed 1 base and J 3 bases; nucleotides not matched to a gene: 9. The V gene's germline CDR1 is LGHNA and CDR2 YNFKEQ. This CDR3 is built from 17 residues. CDR3 residues: CASSQGRGLTDYNEQFF. CDR3 DNA sequence: TGTGCCAGCAGCCAAGGTAGGGGACTAACGGACTACAATGAGCAGTTCTTC.

This clonotype was detected ten times or more. The chain combines TRBV27 with TRBJ2-1, with 7 bases that match TRBD1. The V gene end was trimmed by 3 bases and the J gene end by 6 bases; junction bases not matched to a gene: 8. The CDR3 covers 15 residues. Germline CDR1 and CDR2: MNHEY and SMNVEV (reference sequence). CDR3 residues: CASSFAGTAINEQFF. The CDR3 DNA reads as TGTGCCAGCAGTTTTGCCGGGACAGCTATCAATGAGCAGTTCTTC.

The chain uses TRBV27 and TRBJ2-6; TRBD1 or TRBD2 may be the D gene (6 bases each). The CDR3 loop spans 15 amino acids. Germline CDR1 is MNHEY and CDR2 is SMNVEV (reference sequence). V dropped 2 bases and J dropped 2 bases, with 7 bases sitting between them. CDR3 region: CASSLRGPGANVLTF. The CDR3 DNA reads as TGTGCCAGCAGTTTACGGGGGCCTGGGGCCAACGTCCTGACTTTC. Full variable domain (outside the CDR3, taken from reference TRBV27 and TRBJ2-6): EAQVTQNPRYLITVTGKKLTVTCSQNMNHEYMSWYRQDPGLGLRQIYYSMNVEVTDKGDVPEGYKVSRKEKRNFPLILESPSPNQTSLYFCASSLRGPGANVLTFGAGSRLTVL.

The sample holds many counts of this clonotype. V gene TRBV2 combines with J gene TRBJ1-2; possible D gene TRBD1, 5 bases. Trimming shortened V by 4 bases and J by 1 base, and 13 bases separated the two germline ends. Germline CDR1 reads SNHLY; CDR2 reads FYNNEI. The CDR3 covers 15 residues. CDR3 residues: CASSVIGGDNYGYTF. CDR3 DNA: TGTGCCAGCAGTGTCATTGGGGGGGATAACTATGGCTACACCTTC.

This clonotype has more than one count but fewer than ten. For the CDR3, the DNA is TGTGCCAGCAGCCATGGGACAATCTACGAGCAGTACTTC. The encoded protein is CASSHGTIYEQYF. The V gene is TRBV5-6, the J gene TRBJ2-7; D is possibly TRBD1 (6 bases). This CDR3 has 13 residues. The V gene lost 4 bases and the J gene lost 3 bases, with 11 bases spanning the gap. Germline loops: CDR1 SGHDT, CDR2 YYEEEE.

This clonotype was recorded at least ten times. The chain uses TRBV11-2 and TRBJ1-1; D is undetermined. V dropped 1 base and J dropped 6 bases, with 15 bases sitting between them. CDR3 length: 15 residues. The germline gives CDR1 SGHAT, CDR2 FQNNGV. The CDR3 spells CASSLGEVRGSEAFF. The CDR3 DNA reads as TGTGCCAGCAGCTTAGGAGAGGTCCGAGGGTCTGAAGCTTTCTTT.

Only a few counts were recorded for this clonotype. A read error may be the cause here, since a much bigger clone is one base away. The chain recombines TRBV28 with TRBJ2-3; no reliable D call. Trimming took 4 bases from V and 2 from J, leaving 10 bases between them. Germline V gives CDR1 MDHEN, CDR2 SYDVKM. The CDR3 is 14 residues long. The CDR3 DNA reads TGTGCCAGCAGTTCAAGGACCGTCACAGATACGCAGTATTTT. As protein: CASSSRTVTDTQYF.

This clonotype was detected ten times or more. This chain connects TRBV3-1 to TRBJ1-6; 9 nucleotides line up with TRBD1. The trim removed 4 bases at V and 7 bases at J, leaving 2 bases unmatched. CDR3 size: 14 residues. Germline loops: CDR1 LGHDT, CDR2 YNNKEL (reference sequence). The DNA of the CDR3 is TGTGCCAGCAGCCGGGACAGGGCGAATTCACCCCTCCACTTT. As protein: CASSRDRANSPLHF.

This clonotype was seen more than once but under ten times. The chain couples TRBV15 to TRBJ2-1; TRBD2 agrees at 9 bases. Germline lookup yields CDR1 LNHNV and CDR2 YYDKDF (reference sequence). This CDR3 spans 13 amino acids. V was pared by 11 bases and J by 6 bases, with 8 bases of the junction left unmatched. The CDR3: CASGQREVNEQFF. CDR3 bases: TGTGCCTCAGGACAGCGGGAGGTCAATGAGCAGTTCTTC.

The rearrangement links TRBV5-5 to TRBJ2-1, with D maybe TRBD1 (5 bases). Deletions cut 2 bases from V and 5 bases from J, with 14 bases between. Germline V gives CDR1 SGHKS, CDR2 YYEKEE (reference sequence). The CDR3 is made up of 15 amino acids. The CDR3 is CASSLGVGYDNEQFF. The CDR3 coding sequence is TGTGCCAGCAGCTTAGGGGTCGGGTACGACAATGAGCAGTTCTTC.

This clonotype occurred many times. This chain uses TRBV2 with TRBJ2-7, with D perhaps TRBD2 (5 bases). V lost 3 bases, J lost 3 bases, and 12 bases lay in between. This CDR3 has 14 amino acids. From germline, CDR1 is SNHLY and CDR2 FYNNEI. CDR3 in amino acids: CASSEGSVFYEQYF. CDR3 coding DNA: TGTGCCAGCAGTGAGGGTAGCGTATTCTACGAGCAGTACTTC.

The V and J genes are TRBV24-1 and TRBJ2-5, with D possibly TRBD2 on 5 matching bases. V was clipped by 4 bases and J by 5 bases, with 7 bases between them. Per germline, CDR1 KGHDR and CDR2 SFDVKD. The CDR3 spans 12 residues. DNA of the CDR3: TGTGCCACCAGTGACAGGAGGGAGACCCAGTACTTC. It codes for CATSDRRETQYF.

The rearrangement joins TRBV20-1 to TRBJ1-6, with 9 nucleotides matching TRBD1. The CDR3 spans 19 residues. Per the germline V gene, CDR1 is DFQATT and CDR2 is SNEGSKA (reference sequence). Germline trimming cut 3 bases from V and 0 bases from J; bases unmatched to any gene: 12. The CDR3 region has the DNA TGCAGTGCTAGGGGACAGGGTTTGGATAGTCGCTCCTATAATTCACCCCTCCACTTT. This sequence encodes CSARGQGLDSRSYNSPLHF.

This clonotype was observed at least ten times. The CDR3 region is CAISESGSYEQYF. The CDR3 DNA reads TGTGCCATCAGTGAGTCGGGCTCCTACGAGCAGTACTTC. V gene TRBV10-3 combines with J gene TRBJ2-7; D is unresolved. With 0 bases removed from V and 0 bases from J, the gap between germline ends came to 3 bases. This CDR3 is built from 13 residues. Germline CDR1 ENHRY, CDR2 SYGVKD.

This clonotype appeared a few times. The chain couples TRBV20-1 to TRBJ1-6; possibly TRBD1 for D (6 bases). The CDR3 consists of 16 residues. Germline V gene lookup returns CDR1 DFQATT and CDR2 SNEGSKA (reference sequence). The ends were cut back, 2 bases at V and 6 bases at J, with 17 bases in the middle. DNA of the CDR3: TGCAGTGCTAGACAAACAGGGCCCGGGGGTAATTCACCCCTCCACTTT. Amino acid sequence: CSARQTGPGGNSPLHF.